A selection of T cell receptor beta chains follows, all from one sample in a study of CXCR3-negative and CXCR3-positive naive CD8 T cells. TCRdb re-called the 5' RACE reads and shows each CDR3 protein once, DNA omitted. This sample's clone table lists over 100,000 distinct CDR3 sequences. The sample comprised naive CXCR3- CD8+ T cells from blood. The receptors derive from a human donor in good health. Some clones in this sample may be carry-over from other donors' samples. The CDR3 runs from the conserved cysteine through the conserved F or W. Each record gives: V gene, CDR3 length, J gene, CDR3 protein.

>TRBV12-3/TRBV12-4|13|TRBJ2-1
CASSFGSIDEQFF
>TRBV11-2|13|TRBJ1-1
CASSLGWNTEAFF
>TRBV7-9|16|TRBJ2-7
CASSTPTGSLSYEQYF
>TRBV7-2|17|TRBJ2-7
CASSLAPTSGGFYEQYF
>TRBV28|12|TRBJ2-1
CASSTGRDEQFF
>TRBV18|14|TRBJ2-7
CASSPDPTTYEQYF
>TRBV5-4|14|TRBJ2-1
CASTKRGQGNEQFF
>TRBV28|15|TRBJ2-7
CASSTGTPAGYEQYF
>TRBV7-3|14|TRBJ2-1
CASSSPGLEDEQFF
>TRBV20-1|13|TRBJ2-5
CSARETNKETQYF
>TRBV6-5|13|TRBJ2-7
CASSYSEGYEQYF
>TRBV7-9|14|TRBJ1-1
CASSLVFTNTEAFF
>TRBV6-5|15|TRBJ2-1
CASSYDGTDYNEQFF
>TRBV7-9|15|TRBJ2-2
CASSPDSIGTGELFF
>TRBV28|15|TRBJ2-2
CASSLGRVVTGELFF
>TRBV29-1|12|TRBJ1-2
CSVPDSLGGYTF
>TRBV29-1|12|TRBJ2-3
CSVVLAVDTQYF
>TRBV4-1|15|TRBJ2-7
CASSHSTGSSYEQYF
>TRBV6-1|17|TRBJ1-1
CASRLGQPEIMNTEAFF
>TRBV7-8|15|TRBJ2-7
CASSLLGQAPYEQYF
>TRBV7-6|19|TRBJ2-3
CASSLTSIGTSGSTDTQYF
>TRBV25-1|13|TRBJ2-5
CASRGGGGETQYF